Sequencing of this TCR beta chain was carried out in a study of T cell responses to AZD1222 COVID-19 vaccine (dated by TCRdb to the early 2020s). At the level of the whole study: TCR sequencing was performed for approximately 240 trial participants, of whom 200 to 210 were given two doses of AZD1222 and around 26 were given two doses of MenACWY control vaccine. Enrollment into the trials was organized by age into subgroups of 18-55, 56-69 and 70-plus years, and those subgroups contained approximately 150, 30 and 60 TCR-sequenced participants, respectively.

The study at large found these results: Reportedly, almost half of the unique spike-specific TCRs recognized epitopes lying outside the regions that are mutated in the B.1.351 and B.1.1.7 variants. Participants were mostly white British and included more females than males, and it was suggested by the authors that clonal diversity may have been underestimated. The whole spike protein was spanned by vaccine-associated CD4 TCRs, and dominant responses were seen in regions 160-218 and 743-854. Only a handful of AZD1222 recipients were SARS-CoV-2 seropositive at baseline, limiting conclusions about previously exposed vaccinees. Because no day 14 peak-response samples were available, repertoires were characterized only after the peak T cell response. In the small 56-69-year group, the increase in depth fell short of significance, most likely because of low power. After two AZD1222 doses, spike-specific TCR breadth and depth were significantly higher than at day 0 and than in MenACWY recipients.

Notes on this clone: Its specific antigen is unknown. Base quality data are lacking; no much larger clone is found one base away.

The CDR3 regions of human TCRbeta chains were analyzed by immunosequencing. The study's own analysis went as follows. Repertoire TCRs were matched against a reference library of SARS-CoV-2-specific TCRs generated with the MIRA antigen-specificity platform. Breadth was defined as the fraction of unique TCRs that were SARS-CoV-2-associated, and depth was defined as the fraction of total T cells that were SARS-CoV-2-associated. Using the MIRA data, each spike-specific TCR was mapped to the spike region that the TCR reacts to and placed in a CD4 or CD8 class. Log10-transformed breadth and depth values were compared by one-way ANOVA with Sidak's multiple comparisons tests. The immuneACCESS repertoire file appears here via TCRdb, limited to in-frame rearrangements. These files lack a portion of the clones; in checked studies, under half of the deficit traces to unresolved V genes, and the cause of the others is not known. The D gene and trimming were derived from the DNA, and the V and J assignments and clone size from that table. Here the sample has 250,000 to 300,000 clones; roughly 93% occur a single time. The top ten hold less than 0.6% of the sample.

The time point label here, explained by the study, means: about 28 days (+/-7) after the second vaccine dose. AZD1222 recipients with second doses at about 4 weeks or about 12 weeks were pooled, because spike-specific TCR depth and breadth did not differ between schedules. Samples from vaccinated people were obtained from the UK trials COV001 and COV002, which included a single-blind randomized controlled phase 2/3 trial of AZD1222 (ChAdOx1 nCoV-19) in healthy adults. For TCRbeta chain sequencing, PBMC samples from trial participants were taken at day 0 and at day 28 after the second dose. Per the germline V gene (reference sequence), LGHDT is the CDR1 and YNNKEL is the CDR2. The CDR3 runs 13 residues from the cysteine to the phenylalanine. The CDR3 DNA has 39 bases and is translated from base 1. At the junction V is shortened by 3 bases and J by 6 bases; bases outside the gene matches: 2.

The sample here was peripheral blood, taken 28 days after the second AZD1222 dose. This chain is built from TRBV3-1 (or the pseudogene TRBV3-2) and TRBJ1-2; 9 bases in the junction line up with TRBD1. This sequence was found in an adult who received the AZD1222 COVID-19 vaccine. CDR3 loop: CASSHGQGNGYTF. The bases read TGTGCCAGCAGCCACGGACAGGGGAATGGCTACACCTTC.